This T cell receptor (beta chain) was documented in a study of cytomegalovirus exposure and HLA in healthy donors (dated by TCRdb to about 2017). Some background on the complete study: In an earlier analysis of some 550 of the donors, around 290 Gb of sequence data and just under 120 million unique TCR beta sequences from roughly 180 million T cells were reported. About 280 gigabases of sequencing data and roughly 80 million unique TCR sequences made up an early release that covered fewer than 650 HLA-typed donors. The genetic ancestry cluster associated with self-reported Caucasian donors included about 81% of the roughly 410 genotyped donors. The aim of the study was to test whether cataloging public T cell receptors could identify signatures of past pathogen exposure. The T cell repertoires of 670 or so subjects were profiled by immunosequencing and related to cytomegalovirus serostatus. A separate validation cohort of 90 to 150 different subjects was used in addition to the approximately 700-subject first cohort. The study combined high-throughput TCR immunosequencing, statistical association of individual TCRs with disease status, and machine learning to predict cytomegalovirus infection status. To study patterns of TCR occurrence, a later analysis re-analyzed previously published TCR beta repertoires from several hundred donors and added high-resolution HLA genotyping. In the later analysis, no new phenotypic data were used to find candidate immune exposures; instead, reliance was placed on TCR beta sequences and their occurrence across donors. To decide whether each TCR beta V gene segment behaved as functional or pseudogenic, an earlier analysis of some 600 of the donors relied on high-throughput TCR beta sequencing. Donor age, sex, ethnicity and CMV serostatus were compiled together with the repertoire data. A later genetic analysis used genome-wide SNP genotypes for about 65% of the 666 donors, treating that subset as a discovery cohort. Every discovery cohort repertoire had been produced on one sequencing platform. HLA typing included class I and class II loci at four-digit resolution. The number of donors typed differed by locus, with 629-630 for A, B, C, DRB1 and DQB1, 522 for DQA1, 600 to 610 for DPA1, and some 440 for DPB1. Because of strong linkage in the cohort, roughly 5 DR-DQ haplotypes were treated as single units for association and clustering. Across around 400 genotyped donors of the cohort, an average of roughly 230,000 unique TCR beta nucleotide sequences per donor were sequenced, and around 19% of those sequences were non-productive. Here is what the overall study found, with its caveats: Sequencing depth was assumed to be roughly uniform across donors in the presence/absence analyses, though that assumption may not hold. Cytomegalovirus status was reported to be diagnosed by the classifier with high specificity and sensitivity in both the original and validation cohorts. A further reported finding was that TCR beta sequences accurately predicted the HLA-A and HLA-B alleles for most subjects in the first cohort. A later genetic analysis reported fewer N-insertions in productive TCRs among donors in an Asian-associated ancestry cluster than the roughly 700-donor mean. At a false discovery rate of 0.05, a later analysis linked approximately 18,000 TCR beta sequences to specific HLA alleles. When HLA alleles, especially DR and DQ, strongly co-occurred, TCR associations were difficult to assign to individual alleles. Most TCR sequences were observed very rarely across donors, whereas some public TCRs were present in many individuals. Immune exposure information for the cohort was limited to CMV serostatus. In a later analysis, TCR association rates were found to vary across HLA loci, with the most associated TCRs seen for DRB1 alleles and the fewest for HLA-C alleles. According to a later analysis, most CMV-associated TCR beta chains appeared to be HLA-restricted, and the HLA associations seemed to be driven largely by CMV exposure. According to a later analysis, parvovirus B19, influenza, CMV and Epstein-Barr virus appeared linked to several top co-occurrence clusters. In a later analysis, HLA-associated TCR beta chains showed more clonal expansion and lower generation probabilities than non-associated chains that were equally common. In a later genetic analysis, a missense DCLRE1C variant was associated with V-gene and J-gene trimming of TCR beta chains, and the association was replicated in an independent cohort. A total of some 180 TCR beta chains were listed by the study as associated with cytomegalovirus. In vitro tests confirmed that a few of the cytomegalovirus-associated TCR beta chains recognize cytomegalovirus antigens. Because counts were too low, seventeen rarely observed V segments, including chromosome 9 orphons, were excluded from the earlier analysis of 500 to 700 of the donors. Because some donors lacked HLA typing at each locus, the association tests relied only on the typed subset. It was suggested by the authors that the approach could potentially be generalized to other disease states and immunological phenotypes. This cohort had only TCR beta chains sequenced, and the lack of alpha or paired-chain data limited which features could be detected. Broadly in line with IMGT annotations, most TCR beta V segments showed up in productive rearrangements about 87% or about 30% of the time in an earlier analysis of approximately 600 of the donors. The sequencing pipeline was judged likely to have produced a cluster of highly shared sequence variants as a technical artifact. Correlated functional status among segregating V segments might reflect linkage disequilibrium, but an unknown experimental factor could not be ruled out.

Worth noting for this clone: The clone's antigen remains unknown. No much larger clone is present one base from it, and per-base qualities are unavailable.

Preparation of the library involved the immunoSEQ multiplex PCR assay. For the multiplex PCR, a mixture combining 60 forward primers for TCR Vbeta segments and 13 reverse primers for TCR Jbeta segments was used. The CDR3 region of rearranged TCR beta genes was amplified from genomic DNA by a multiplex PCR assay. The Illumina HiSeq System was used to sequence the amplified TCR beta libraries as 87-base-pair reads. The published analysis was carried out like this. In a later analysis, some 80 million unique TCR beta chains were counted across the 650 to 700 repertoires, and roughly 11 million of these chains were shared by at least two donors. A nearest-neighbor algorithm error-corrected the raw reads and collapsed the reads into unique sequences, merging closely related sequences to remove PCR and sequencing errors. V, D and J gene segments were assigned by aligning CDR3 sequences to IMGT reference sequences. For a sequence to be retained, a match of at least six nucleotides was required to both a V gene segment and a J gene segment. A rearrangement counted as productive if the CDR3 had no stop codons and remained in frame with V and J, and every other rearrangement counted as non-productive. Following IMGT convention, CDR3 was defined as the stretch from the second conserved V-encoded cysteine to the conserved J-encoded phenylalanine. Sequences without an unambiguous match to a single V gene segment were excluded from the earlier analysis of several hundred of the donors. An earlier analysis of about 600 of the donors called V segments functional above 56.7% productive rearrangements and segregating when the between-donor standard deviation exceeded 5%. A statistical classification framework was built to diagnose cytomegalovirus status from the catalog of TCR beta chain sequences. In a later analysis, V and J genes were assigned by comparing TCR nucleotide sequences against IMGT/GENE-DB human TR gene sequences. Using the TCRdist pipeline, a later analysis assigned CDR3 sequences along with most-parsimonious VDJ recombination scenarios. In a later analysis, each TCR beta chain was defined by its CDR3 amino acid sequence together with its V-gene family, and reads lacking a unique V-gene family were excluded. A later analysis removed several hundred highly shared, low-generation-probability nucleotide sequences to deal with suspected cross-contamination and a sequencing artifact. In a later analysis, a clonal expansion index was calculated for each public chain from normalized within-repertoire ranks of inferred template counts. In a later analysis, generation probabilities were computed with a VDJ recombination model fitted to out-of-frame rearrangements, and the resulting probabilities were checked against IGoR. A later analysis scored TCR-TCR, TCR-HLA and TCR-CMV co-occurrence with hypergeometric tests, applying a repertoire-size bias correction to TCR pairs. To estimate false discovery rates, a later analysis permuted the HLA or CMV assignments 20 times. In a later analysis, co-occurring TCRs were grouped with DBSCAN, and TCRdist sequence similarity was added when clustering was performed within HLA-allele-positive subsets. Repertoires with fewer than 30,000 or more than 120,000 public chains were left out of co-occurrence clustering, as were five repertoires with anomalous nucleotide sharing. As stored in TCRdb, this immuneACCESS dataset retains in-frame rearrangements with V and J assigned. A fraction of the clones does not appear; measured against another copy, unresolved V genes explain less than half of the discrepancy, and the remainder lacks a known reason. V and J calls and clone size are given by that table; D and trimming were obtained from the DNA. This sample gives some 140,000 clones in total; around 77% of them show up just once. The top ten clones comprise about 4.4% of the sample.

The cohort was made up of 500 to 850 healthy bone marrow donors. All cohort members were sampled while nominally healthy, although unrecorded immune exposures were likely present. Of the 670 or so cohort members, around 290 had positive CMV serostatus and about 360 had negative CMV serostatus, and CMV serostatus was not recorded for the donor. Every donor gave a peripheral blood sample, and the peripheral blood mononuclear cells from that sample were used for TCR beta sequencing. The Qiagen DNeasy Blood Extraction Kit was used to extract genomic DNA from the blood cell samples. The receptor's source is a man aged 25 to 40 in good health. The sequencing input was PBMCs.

CDR3 reads: CASSRRLAGDTDTQYF. The base sequence is TGTGCCAGCAGCCGCCGACTAGCGGGGGACACAGATACGCAGTATTTT. The sequence joins TRBV4-2 to TRBJ2-3, with 12 bases aligning to TRBD2. Taken from the germline V gene, the CDR1 and CDR2 loops are LGHNA and YNFKEQ. Spanning cysteine to phenylalanine, the CDR3 consists of 16 amino acids. Only the CDR3 part of the read is kept: 48 bases, read in frame from the first base. At the junction V is shortened by 4 bases and J by 2 bases; bases outside the gene matches: 4.